These T cell receptor beta chains were read from a single sample in a study of T cells in localized non-small cell lung cancer. Repertoires were generated with immunoSEQ multiplex PCR, while TCRdb's copy carries only in-frame clones and drops some. The sample gives roughly 35,000 clones, roughly 90% of which show up once; approximately 2.2% is in the top ten. Sequencing used peripheral blood, obtained before any cancer treatment. The receptor set was obtained from a female donor aged 60 or older with stage I lung adenocarcinoma. CDR3s include the opening cysteine and the closing phenylalanine or tryptophan. D genes are given only for firm matches. Some rows have no size entry. The others give once, few or many, or a class for an expanded clone.

>NA|NA|TRBV7-9|TRBJ2-1
CASIRGWRDNEQFF
TGTGCCAGCATTAGGGGGTGGCGAGACAATGAGCAGTTCTTC
>NA|NA|TRBV10-2|TRBJ1-6
CASTTFGQDNSPLHF
TGCGCCAGCACGACCTTCGGACAAGATAATTCACCCCTCCACTTT
>NA|once|TRBV6-5|TRBJ2-2
CASSYSTQGSGELFF
TGTGCCAGCAGTTACTCGACGCAGGGGAGCGGGGAGCTGTTTTTT
>NA|NA|TRBV7-9|TRBJ1-1
CASSLVSGVNTEAFF
TGTGCCAGCAGCTTAGTGTCAGGGGTGAACACTGAAGCTTTCTTT
>NA|NA|TRBV10-3|TRBJ1-1
CAITPGKDTEAFF
TGTGCCATCACCCCGGGTAAGGACACTGAAGCTTTCTTT
>NA|NA|TRBV5-1|TRBJ1-3
CASSLDGQGFGNTIYF
TGCGCCAGCAGCTTGGATGGGCAGGGGTTTGGAAACACCATATATTTT
>NA|NA|TRBV7-9|TRBJ2-1
CASSPQVYNEQFF
TGTGCCAGCAGCCCACAGGTGTACAATGAGCAGTTCTTC
>TRBD2|NA|TRBV7-2|TRBJ2-5
CASSLALAGVETQYF
TGTGCCAGCAGCTTAGCGCTCGCGGGGGTAGAGACCCAGTACTTC
>TRBD1|few|TRBV10-3|TRBJ1-5
CAISDGTGDQPQHF
TGTGCCATCAGTGACGGGACAGGGGATCAGCCCCAGCATTTT
>TRBD1|NA|TRBV29-1|TRBJ2-3
CSVGTGGTDTQYF
TGCAGCGTGGGGACAGGGGGCACAGATACGCAGTATTTT
>NA|NA|TRBV30|TRBJ1-5
CAWTPDSNQPQHF
TGTGCCTGGACCCCAGACAGCAATCAGCCCCAGCATTTT
>TRBD1|NA|TRBV2|TRBJ2-3
CASSVGDRETEYF
TGTGCCAGCAGCGTAGGAGACAGGGAGACGGAGTATTTT
>NA|NA|TRBV6-6|TRBJ1-1
CASSYKGFDTEAFF
TGTGCCAGCAGTTATAAGGGGTTCGACACTGAAGCTTTCTTT
>TRBD1|NA|TRBV7-8|TRBJ2-2
CASSLGPGGAGGELFF
TGTGCCAGCAGCTTAGGGCCAGGGGGCGCAGGCGGGGAGCTGTTTTTT
>NA|NA|TRBV4-1|TRBJ1-4
CASSQDPGPNEKLFF
TGCGCCAGCAGCCAAGACCCAGGCCCTAATGAAAAACTGTTTTTT
>TRBD1|NA|TRBV7-2|TRBJ1-1
CASSLTTGVVTEAFF
TGTGCCAGCAGCTTAACTACAGGGGTCGTGACTGAAGCTTTCTTT
>TRBD2|NA|TRBV9|TRBJ2-7
CASSARGRDEQYF
TGTGCCAGCAGTGCTCGGGGGAGGGACGAGCAGTACTTC
>NA|NA|TRBV6-6|TRBJ1-4
CATRAVGEKLFF
TGTGCCACCCGGGCCGTGGGTGAAAAACTGTTTTTT
>TRBD1|NA|TRBV5-1|TRBJ1-2
CASSYLTGPEGYGYTF
TGCGCCAGCAGCTACTTGACAGGGCCCGAGGGCTATGGCTACACCTTC
>NA|once|TRBV5-6|TRBJ1-2
CASSLSDRNYGYTF
TGTGCCAGCAGCTTATCGGACCGTAACTATGGCTACACCTTC
>TRBD2|NA|TRBV19|TRBJ2-1
CASRQRGEYNEQFF
TGTGCCTCACGGCAGCGGGGGGAATACAATGAGCAGTTCTTC
>NA|NA|TRBV7-2|TRBJ2-2
CASSLAIGRNTGELFF
TGTGCCAGCAGCTTAGCCATAGGACGGAACACCGGGGAGCTGTTTTTT
>TRBD1|NA|TRBV5-4|TRBJ2-7
CASSSATGGTTYEQYF
TGTGCCAGCAGCTCTGCGACAGGGGGAACGACCTACGAGCAGTACTTC
>TRBD1|NA|TRBV2|TRBJ2-7
CASSGRTGAAYEQYF
TGTGCCAGCAGCGGAAGGACAGGGGCGGCCTACGAGCAGTACTTC
>NA|NA|TRBV2|TRBJ1-1
CASKPLRGANTEAFF
TGTGCCAGCAAACCTCTTCGAGGGGCGAACACTGAAGCTTTCTTT
>NA|NA|TRBV4-2|TRBJ2-5
CASSQARGSETQYF
TGTGCCAGCAGCCAAGCTAGGGGCTCAGAGACCCAGTACTTC
>NA|NA|TRBV7-9|TRBJ1-2
CASSPPNRVLLPYGYTF
TGTGCCAGCAGCCCTCCCAACAGGGTCCTCCTGCCCTATGGCTACACCTTC
>NA|NA|TRBV18|TRBJ1-5
CASSLWNPNSNQPQHF
TGTGCCAGCTCACTATGGAACCCTAATAGCAATCAGCCCCAGCATTTT
>NA|NA|TRBV2|TRBJ1-2
CASSEGRVGYYTF
TGTGCCAGCAGTGAGGGCAGGGTAGGGTACTACACCTTC
>TRBD2|NA|TRBV5-1|TRBJ2-5
CASSQALAGGRGETQYF
TGCGCCAGCAGCCAGGCCCTAGCGGGGGGCCGGGGGGAGACCCAGTACTTC
>NA|NA|TRBV9|TRBJ2-1
CASSGGAEQFF
TGTGCCAGCAGTGGCGGAGCAGAGCAGTTCTTC
>NA|once|TRBV6-1|TRBJ1-1
CASSDAQSNTEAFF
TGTGCCAGCAGTGACGCGCAATCTAACACTGAAGCTTTCTTT
>NA|NA|TRBV2|TRBJ2-1
CASSERRGPYNEQFF
TGTGCCAGCAGTGAGAGGCGGGGCCCCTACAATGAGCAGTTCTTC
>NA|NA|TRBV9|TRBJ2-3
CASSPLSQYTQYF
TGTGCCAGCAGCCCTCTGTCACAATATACGCAGTATTTT
>NA|NA|TRBV7-8|TRBJ1-2
CASSLEWYKDRTNYGYTF
TGTGCCAGCAGCTTAGAATGGTACAAGGACAGAACTAACTATGGCTACACCTTC
>NA|NA|TRBV2|TRBJ2-4
CASSEDRVRGIQYF
TGTGCCAGCAGTGAAGACAGGGTTAGGGGCATTCAGTACTTC
>NA|NA|TRBV6-5|TRBJ1-1
CASSYSWGGTEAFF
TGTGCCAGCAGTTACTCGTGGGGGGGCACTGAAGCTTTCTTT
>TRBD2|NA|TRBV5-1|TRBJ2-3
CASSSFLLSAGGRDTQYF
TGCGCCAGCAGCTCGTTTCTCCTCTCAGCGGGGGGGCGGGATACGCAGTATTTT
>NA|few|TRBV4-1|TRBJ1-2
CASSQGSDAAYGYTF
TGCGCCAGCAGCCAAGGGTCGGATGCCGCCTATGGCTACACCTTC
>NA|NA|TRBV7-6|TRBJ2-1
CASSLRGSYNEQFF
TGTGCCAGCAGCTTACGGGGCTCCTACAATGAGCAGTTCTTC
>TRBD1|NA|TRBV19|TRBJ1-3
CASRKTGGRNTIYF
TGTGCCAGTAGAAAAACAGGGGGCCGGAACACCATATATTTT
>NA|NA|TRBV19|TRBJ2-2
CASSIGGTTGELFF
TGTGCCAGTAGTATAGGGGGAACCACCGGGGAGCTGTTTTTT
>NA|NA|TRBV5-4|TRBJ1-1
CASSGGRDNTEAFF
TGTGCCAGCAGTGGGGGGCGGGACAACACTGAAGCTTTCTTT
>NA|NA|TRBV5-4|TRBJ1-2
CASSFEGYGYTF
TGTGCCAGCAGCTTTGAGGGCTATGGCTACACCTTC
>NA|NA|TRBV19|TRBJ2-2
CASNMGVSGELFF
TGTGCCAGTAACATGGGTGTCTCCGGGGAGCTGTTTTTT
>NA|NA|TRBV6-5|TRBJ1-1
CASRSTDTEAFF
TGTGCCAGCAGATCGACAGACACTGAAGCTTTCTTT
>NA|NA|TRBV5-1|TRBJ2-7
CASSLTGAAFYEQYF
TGCGCCAGCAGCTTGACGGGGGCCGCTTTCTACGAGCAGTACTTC
>TRBD1|NA|TRBV6-5|TRBJ2-1
CASSSDRVYEQFF
TGTGCCAGCAGCTCCGACAGGGTTTATGAGCAGTTCTTC
>NA|NA|TRBV5-1|TRBJ2-5
CASSLDAGSQETQYF
TGCGCCAGCAGCTTGGATGCCGGGAGCCAAGAGACCCAGTACTTC
>NA|NA|TRBV7-9|TRBJ1-2
CASSLGQGGSYTF
TGTGCCAGCAGCTTAGGGCAGGGTGGCAGCTACACCTTC
>NA|NA|TRBV14|TRBJ1-4
CASSPRQGGEKLFF
TGTGCCAGCAGCCCTCGACAAGGAGGGGAAAAACTGTTTTTT
>TRBD1|NA|TRBV9|TRBJ1-4
CASSVGQGREKLFF
TGTGCCAGCAGCGTAGGACAGGGCAGGGAAAAACTGTTTTTT
>NA|NA|TRBV6-1|TRBJ1-1
CASSVRWGQAGDTEAFF
TGTGCCAGCAGTGTCAGGTGGGGCCAGGCGGGCGACACTGAAGCTTTCTTT
>TRBD1|NA|TRBV6-1|TRBJ1-5
CASSENRGYGQPQHF
TGTGCCAGCAGTGAAAACAGGGGGTATGGTCAGCCCCAGCATTTT